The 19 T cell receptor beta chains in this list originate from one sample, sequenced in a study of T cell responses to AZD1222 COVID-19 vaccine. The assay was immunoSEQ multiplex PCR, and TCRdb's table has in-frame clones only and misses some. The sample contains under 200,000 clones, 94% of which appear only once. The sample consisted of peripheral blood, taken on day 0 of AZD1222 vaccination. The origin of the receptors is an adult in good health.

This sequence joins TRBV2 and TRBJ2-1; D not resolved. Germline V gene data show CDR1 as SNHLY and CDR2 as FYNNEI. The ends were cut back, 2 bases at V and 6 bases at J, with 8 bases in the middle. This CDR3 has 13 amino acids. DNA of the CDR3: TGTGCCAGCAGTGAATTGTACGGCAATGAGCAGTTCTTC. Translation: CASSELYGNEQFF.

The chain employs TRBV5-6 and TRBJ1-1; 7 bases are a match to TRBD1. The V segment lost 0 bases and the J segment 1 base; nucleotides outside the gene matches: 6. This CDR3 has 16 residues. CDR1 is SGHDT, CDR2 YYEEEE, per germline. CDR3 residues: CASSLEGGNGNTEAFF. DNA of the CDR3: TGTGCCAGCAGCTTGGAAGGGGGCAATGGGAACACTGAAGCTTTCTTT.

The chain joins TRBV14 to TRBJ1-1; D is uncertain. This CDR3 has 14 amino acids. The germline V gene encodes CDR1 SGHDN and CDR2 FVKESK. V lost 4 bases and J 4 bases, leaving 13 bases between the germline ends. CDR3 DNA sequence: TGTGCCAGCAGCCCACTCGTGGGCCCCACTGAAGCTTTCTTT. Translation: CASSPLVGPTEAFF.

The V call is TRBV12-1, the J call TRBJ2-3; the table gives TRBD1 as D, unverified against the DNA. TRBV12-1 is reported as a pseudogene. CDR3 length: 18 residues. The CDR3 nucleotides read TGTGCCATACAACCGGGACAGGGGGCCCCAGGGGACCCAGATACGCAGTATTTT. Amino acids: CAIQPGQGAPGDPDTQYF.

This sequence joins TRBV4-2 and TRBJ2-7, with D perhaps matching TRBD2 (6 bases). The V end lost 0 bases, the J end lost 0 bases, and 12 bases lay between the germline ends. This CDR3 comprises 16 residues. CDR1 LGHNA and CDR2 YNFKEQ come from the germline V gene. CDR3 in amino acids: CASSQELAESSYEQYF. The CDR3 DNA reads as TGTGCCAGCAGCCAAGAACTAGCCGAAAGCTCCTACGAGCAGTACTTC.

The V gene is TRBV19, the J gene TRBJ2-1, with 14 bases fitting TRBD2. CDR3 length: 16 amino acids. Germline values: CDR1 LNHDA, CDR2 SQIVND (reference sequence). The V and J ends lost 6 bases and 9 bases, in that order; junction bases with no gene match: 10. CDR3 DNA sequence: TGTGCCAGTAGCCCGGGACTAGCGGGAGTTTATGGTGAGCAGTTCTTC. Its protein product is CASSPGLAGVYGEQFF.

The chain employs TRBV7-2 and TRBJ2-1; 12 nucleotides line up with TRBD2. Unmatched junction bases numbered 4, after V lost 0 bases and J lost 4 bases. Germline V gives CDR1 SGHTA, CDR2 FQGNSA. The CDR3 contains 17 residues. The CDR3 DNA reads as TGTGCCAGCAGCTTAGCGGGACTAGCGGGCGGTTACAATGAGCAGTTCTTC. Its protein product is CASSLAGLAGGYNEQFF.

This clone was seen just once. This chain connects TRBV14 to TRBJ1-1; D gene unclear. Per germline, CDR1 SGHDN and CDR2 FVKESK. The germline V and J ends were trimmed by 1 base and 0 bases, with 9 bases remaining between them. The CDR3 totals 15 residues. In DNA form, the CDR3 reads TGTGCCAGCAGCCAAGCCCCGGGCATGAACACTGAAGCTTTCTTT. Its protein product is CASSQAPGMNTEAFF.

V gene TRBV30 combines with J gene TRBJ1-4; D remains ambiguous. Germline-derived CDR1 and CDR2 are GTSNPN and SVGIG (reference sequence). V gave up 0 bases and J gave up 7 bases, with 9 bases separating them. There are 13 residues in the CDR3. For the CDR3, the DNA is TGTGCCTGGAGTGTACTGGACGGTGAAAAACTGTTTTTT. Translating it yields CAWSVLDGEKLFF.

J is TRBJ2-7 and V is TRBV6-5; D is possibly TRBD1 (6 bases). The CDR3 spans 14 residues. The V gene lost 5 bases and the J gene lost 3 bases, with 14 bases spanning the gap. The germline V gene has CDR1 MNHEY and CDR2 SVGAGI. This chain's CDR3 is CASSPQGLNYEQYF. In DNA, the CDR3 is TGTGCCAGCAGTCCCCAGGGGCTTAACTACGAGCAGTACTTC.

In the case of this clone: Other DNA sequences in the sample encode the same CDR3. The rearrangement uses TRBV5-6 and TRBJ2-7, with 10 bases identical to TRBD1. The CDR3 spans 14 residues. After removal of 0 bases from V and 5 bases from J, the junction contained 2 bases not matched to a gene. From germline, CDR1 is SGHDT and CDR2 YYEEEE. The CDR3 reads CASSLGQGANEQYF. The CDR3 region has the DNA TGTGCCAGCAGCTTGGGACAGGGGGCTAACGAGCAGTACTTC.

The CDR3 sequence: CASSLVISGANVLTF. CDR3 bases: TGTGCCAGCAGCTTGGTCATCTCTGGGGCCAACGTCCTGACTTTC. The rearrangement joins TRBV5-5 to TRBJ2-6; no clear D. Looked up from germline, CDR1 is SGHKS and CDR2 is YYEKEE (reference sequence). The V and J ends lost 0 bases and 0 bases respectively, with 4 bases between them. The CDR3 consists of 15 residues.

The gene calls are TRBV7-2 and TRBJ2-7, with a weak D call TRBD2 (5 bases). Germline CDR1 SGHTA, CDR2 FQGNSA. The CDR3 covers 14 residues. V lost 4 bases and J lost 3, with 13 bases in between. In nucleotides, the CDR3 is TGTGCCAGCAGCTCTACTAGTATGAGCTACGAGCAGTACTTC. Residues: CASSSTSMSYEQYF.

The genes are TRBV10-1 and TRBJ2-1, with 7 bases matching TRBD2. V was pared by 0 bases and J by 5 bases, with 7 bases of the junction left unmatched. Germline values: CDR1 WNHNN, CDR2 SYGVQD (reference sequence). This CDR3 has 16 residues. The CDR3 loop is CASSESRASGDNEQFF. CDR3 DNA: TGCGCCAGCAGTGAGTCTAGGGCTAGCGGTGACAATGAGCAGTTCTTC.

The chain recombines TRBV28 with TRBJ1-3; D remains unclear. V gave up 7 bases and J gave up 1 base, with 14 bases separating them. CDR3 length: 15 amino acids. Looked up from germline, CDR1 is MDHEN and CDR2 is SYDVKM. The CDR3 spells CASISRVGSGNTIYF. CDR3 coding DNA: TGTGCCAGCATCTCAAGGGTTGGGTCTGGAAACACCATATATTTT.

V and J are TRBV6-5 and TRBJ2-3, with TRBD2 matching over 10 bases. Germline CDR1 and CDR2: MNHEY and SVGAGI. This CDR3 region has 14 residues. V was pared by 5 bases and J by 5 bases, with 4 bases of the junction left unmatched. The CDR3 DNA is TGTGCCAGCAGTCCCCGACTAGCGGGAGATACGCAGTATTTT. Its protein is CASSPRLAGDTQYF.

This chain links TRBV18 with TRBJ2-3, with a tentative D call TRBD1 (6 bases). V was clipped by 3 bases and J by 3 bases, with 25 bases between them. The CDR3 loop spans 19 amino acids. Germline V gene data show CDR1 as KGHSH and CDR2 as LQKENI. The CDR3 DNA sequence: TGTGCCAGCTCACCCATCCGAACTCAAAGACAGGAAAGTACAGATACGCAGTATTTT. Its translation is CASSPIRTQRQESTDTQYF. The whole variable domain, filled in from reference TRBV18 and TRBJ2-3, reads NAGVMQNPRHLVRRRGQEARLRCSPMKGHSHVYWYRQLPEEGLKFMVYLQKENIIDESGMPKERFSAEFPKEGPSILRIQQVVRGDSAAYFCASSPIRTQRQESTDTQYFGPGTRLTVL.

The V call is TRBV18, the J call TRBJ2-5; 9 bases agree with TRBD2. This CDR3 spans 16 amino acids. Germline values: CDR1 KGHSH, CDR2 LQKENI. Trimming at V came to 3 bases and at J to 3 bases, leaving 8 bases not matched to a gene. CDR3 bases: TGTGCCAGCTCACCCCGCCGTAGCGGGAGAGAAGAGACCCAGTACTTC. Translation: CASSPRRSGREETQYF.

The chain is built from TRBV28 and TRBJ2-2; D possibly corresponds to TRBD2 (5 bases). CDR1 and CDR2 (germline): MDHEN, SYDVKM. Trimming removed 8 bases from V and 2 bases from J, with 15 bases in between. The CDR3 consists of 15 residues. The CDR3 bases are TGTGCCAGCGGCCTAGCCCCCCCCAACACCGGGGAGCTGTTTTTT. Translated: CASGLAPPNTGELFF.